This T cell receptor beta chain was identified during a study of T cell responses to AZD1222 COVID-19 vaccine. Whole-study findings and limits: Only after the peak T cell response were repertoires sampled. With dominance at 160-218 and 743-854, vaccine-associated CD4 TCRs spanned spike.

The protocol was immunoSEQ multiplex PCR, while the TCRdb copy is restricted to in-frame clones and leaves out a portion. The table includes fewer than 200,000 clones, around 90% detected once. Trimming shortened V by 2 bases and J by 4 bases, and 13 bases separated the two germline ends. Germline V gene sequence: CDR1 SGHNT, CDR2 YYREEE (reference sequence). The CDR3 has 15 amino acids. With regard to this clone: Its antigen is unknown.

The source material was peripheral blood, sampled 28 days after the second AZD1222 dose. The TCR comes from an adult who received the AZD1222 COVID-19 vaccine. The chain has TRBV5-4 and TRBJ2-1; TRBD1 or TRBD2 may be the D gene (5 bases each). The CDR3 coding sequence is TGTGCCAGCAGCTTTCTGGGGACCTCTTACAATGAGCAGTTCTTC. It specifies CASSFLGTSYNEQFF.